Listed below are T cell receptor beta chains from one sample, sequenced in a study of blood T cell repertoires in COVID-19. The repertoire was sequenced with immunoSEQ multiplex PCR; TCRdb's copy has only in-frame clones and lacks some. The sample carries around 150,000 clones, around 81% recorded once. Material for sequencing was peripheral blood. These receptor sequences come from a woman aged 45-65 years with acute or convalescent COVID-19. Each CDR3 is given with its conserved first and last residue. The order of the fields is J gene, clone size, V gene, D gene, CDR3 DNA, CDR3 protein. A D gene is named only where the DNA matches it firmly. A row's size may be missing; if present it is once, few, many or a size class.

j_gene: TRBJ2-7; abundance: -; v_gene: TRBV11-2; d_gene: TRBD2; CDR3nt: TGTGCCAGCAGCTTAGTCCTAGCGGAGTACTACGAGCAGTACTTC; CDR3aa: CASSLVLAEYYEQYF
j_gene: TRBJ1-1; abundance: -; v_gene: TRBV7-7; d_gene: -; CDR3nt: TGTGCCAGCAGCTCCTCGTTGAACACTGAAGCTTTCTTT; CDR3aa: CASSSSLNTEAFF
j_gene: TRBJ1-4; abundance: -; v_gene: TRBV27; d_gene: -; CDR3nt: TGTGCCGGTTCCTTGAGGTCGGTTGAAAAACTGTTTTTT; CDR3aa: CAGSLRSVEKLFF
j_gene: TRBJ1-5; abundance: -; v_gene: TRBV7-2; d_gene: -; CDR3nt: TGTGCCAGCAGCTTAGAAGGGGATCAGCCCCAGCATTTT; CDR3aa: CASSLEGDQPQHF
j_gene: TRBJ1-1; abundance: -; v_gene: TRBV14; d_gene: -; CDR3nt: TGTGCCAGCAGCCAAGATACAGGGCGTTTCACTGAAGCTTTCTTT; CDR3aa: CASSQDTGRFTEAFF
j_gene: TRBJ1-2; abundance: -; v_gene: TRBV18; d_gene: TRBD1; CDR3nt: TGTGCCAGCTCAGCTGGGACAGGGGGAGGCTACACCTTC; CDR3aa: CASSAGTGGGYTF
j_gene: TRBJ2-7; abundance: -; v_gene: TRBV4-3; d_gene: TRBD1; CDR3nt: TGCGCCAGCAGCCAAGCAGGGGGCGCCAATTACGAGCAGTACTTC; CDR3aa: CASSQAGGANYEQYF
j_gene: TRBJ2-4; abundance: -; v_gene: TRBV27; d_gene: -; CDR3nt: TGTGCCAGCAGTTTAGTTCGGGGAAACATTCAGTACTTC; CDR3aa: CASSLVRGNIQYF
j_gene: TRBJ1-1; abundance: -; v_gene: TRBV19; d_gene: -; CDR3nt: TGTGCCAGTAGTATCCGGGACACAGAAATGAACACTGAAGCTTTCTTT; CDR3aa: CASSIRDTEMNTEAFF
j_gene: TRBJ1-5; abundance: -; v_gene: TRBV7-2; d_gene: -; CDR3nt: TGTGCCAGCAGCTCGGGACAACTGAGCAATCAGCCCCAGCATTTT; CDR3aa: CASSSGQLSNQPQHF
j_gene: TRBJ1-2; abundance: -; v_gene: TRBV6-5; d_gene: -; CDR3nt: TGTGCCAGCAGTTACGACAGTTATAACTATGGCTACACCTTC; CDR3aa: CASSYDSYNYGYTF
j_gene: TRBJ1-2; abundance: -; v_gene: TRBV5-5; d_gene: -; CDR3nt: TGTGCCAGCAGCTTGATTGATCAGATTCGTAACTATGGCTACACCTTC; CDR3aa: CASSLIDQIRNYGYTF
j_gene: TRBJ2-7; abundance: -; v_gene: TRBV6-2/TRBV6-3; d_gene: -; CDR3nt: TGTGCCAGCAGCCCCGACATCTCCTACGAGCAGTACTTC; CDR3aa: CASSPDISYEQYF
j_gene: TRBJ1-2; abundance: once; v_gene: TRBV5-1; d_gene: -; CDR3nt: TGCGCCAGCAGCCTTCTGGAGGGGTTTGGCTACACCTTC; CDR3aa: CASSLLEGFGYTF
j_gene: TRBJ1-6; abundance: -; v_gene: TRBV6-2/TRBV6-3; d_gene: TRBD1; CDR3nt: TGTGCCAGCAGTGATGGACAGGGGGATAATTCACCCCTCCACTTT; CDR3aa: CASSDGQGDNSPLHF
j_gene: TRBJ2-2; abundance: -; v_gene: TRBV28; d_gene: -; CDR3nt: TGTGCCAGCAGAACGGCGAACACCGGGGAGCTGTTTTTT; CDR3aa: CASRTANTGELFF
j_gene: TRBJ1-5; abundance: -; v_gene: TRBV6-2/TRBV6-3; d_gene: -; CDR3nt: TGTGCCAGCAGTTACTCGGGGGCTGGTCAGCCCCAGCATTTT; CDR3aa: CASSYSGAGQPQHF
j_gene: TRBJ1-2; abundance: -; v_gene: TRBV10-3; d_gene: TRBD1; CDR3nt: TGTGCCATCAGTGAAGCCGACAGGGACCGATATGGCTACACCTTC; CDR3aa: CAISEADRDRYGYTF
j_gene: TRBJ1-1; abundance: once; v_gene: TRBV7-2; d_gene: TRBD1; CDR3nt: TGTGCCAGCAGTAGCAGGGGGCAGCTCGACGGGAACACTGAAGCTTTCTTT; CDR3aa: CASSSRGQLDGNTEAFF
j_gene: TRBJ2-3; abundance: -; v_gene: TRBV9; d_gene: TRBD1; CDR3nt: TGTGCCAGCAGCGTAGCTGCCTCTACAGGGGCAGATACGCAGTATTTT; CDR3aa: CASSVAASTGADTQYF